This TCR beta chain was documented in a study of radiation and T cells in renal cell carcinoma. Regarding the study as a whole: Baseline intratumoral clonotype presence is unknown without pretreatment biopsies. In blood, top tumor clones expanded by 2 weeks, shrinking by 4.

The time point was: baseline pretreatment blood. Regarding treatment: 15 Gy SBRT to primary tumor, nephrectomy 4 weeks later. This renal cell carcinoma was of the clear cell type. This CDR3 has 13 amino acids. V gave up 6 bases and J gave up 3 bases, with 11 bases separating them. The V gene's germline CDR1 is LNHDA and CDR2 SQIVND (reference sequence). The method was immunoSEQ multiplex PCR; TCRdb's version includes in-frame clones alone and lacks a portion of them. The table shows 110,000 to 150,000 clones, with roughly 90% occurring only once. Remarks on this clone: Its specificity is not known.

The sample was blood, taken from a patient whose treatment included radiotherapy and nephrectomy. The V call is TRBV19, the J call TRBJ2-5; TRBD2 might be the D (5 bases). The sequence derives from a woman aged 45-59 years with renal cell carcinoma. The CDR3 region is CASRFKGEETQYF. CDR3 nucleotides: TGTGCCAGTAGGTTCAAGGGAGAAGAGACCCAGTACTTC.